The next 24 T cell receptor beta chains were all read from a single sample in a study of early T cells in non-severe SARS-CoV-2 infection. One entry per CDR3 protein results from TCRdb running MiXCR on the 5' RACE reads. The sample has over 80,000 distinct CDR3 sequences; approximately 12% are singletons. This specimen was whole blood, taken at baseline. Receptor source: an adult who was a healthcare worker with PCR-confirmed SARS-CoV-2 infection or an uninfected control (not recorded which).

This clonotype was seen at least ten times. This chain uses TRBV5-1 with TRBJ1-1; no firm D call. V was shortened by 0 bases and J by 0 bases, with 3 bases between the two germline ends. The V gene's germline CDR1 is SGHRS and CDR2 YFSETQ. This CDR3 has 13 residues. CDR3 in amino acids: CASSLGLNTEAFF. CDR3 coding DNA: TGCGCCAGCAGCTTGGGATTGAACACTGAAGCTTTCTTT.

V usage is TRBV6-6 and J usage is TRBJ2-7; D remains unclear. In germline, CDR1 is MNHNY, CDR2 SVGAGI (reference sequence). This CDR3 spans 13 amino acids. V was clipped by 6 bases and J by 7 bases, with 16 bases between them. The CDR3 DNA reads TGTGCCAGCAGGATACCTCCTTTTGGGGAGCAGTACTTC. Its translation: CASRIPPFGEQYF.

This clonotype has ten or more counts. The CDR3 spells CASSSPSGLEKLFF. The CDR3 DNA sequence: TGCGCCAGCAGCTCCCCGTCAGGGCTTGAAAAACTGTTTTTT. The chain links TRBV4-1 to TRBJ1-4, with a possible D match to TRBD1 (5 bases). Trimming removed 5 bases from V and 7 bases from J, with 14 bases in between. Germline CDR1 is MGHRA and CDR2 is YSYEKL. This CDR3 has 14 amino acids.

This clonotype was recorded at least ten times. The chain recombines TRBV7-9 with TRBJ2-3, with 10 bases identical to TRBD2. The germline V gene has CDR1 SEHNR and CDR2 FQNEAQ (reference sequence). J gave up 6 bases and V 4 bases, and 10 bases lay outside the gene matches. This CDR3 contains 16 residues. CDR3 region: CASSSAWGLALDTQYF. CDR3 coding DNA: TGTGCCAGCAGCTCGGCCTGGGGACTAGCGTTGGATACGCAGTATTTT. Combining the CDR3 with reference TRBV7-9 and TRBJ2-3 gives the whole variable domain DTGVSQNPRHKITKRGQNVTFRCDPISEHNRLYWYRQTLGQGPEFLTYFQNEAQLEKSRLLSDRFSAERPKGSFSTLEIQRTEQGDSAMYLCASSSAWGLALDTQYFGPGTRLTVL.

This clonotype was detected a few times. This chain joins TRBV5-1 and TRBJ2-1, with D uncertain. Trimming pared 0 bases from V and 5 bases from J, leaving 9 bases between. The germline CDR1 and CDR2 sequences are SGHRS and YFSETQ. The CDR3 runs to 14 residues. DNA of the CDR3: TGCGCCAGCAGCTTGGATACCGTGGACAATGAGCAGTTCTTC. Translation: CASSLDTVDNEQFF.

This clonotype was seen at least ten times. The chain is built from TRBV2 and TRBJ1-1, with 10 bases lining up with TRBD1. After removal of 7 bases from V and 4 bases from J, the junction contained 6 bases not matched to a gene. The V gene's germline CDR1 is SNHLY and CDR2 FYNNEI. The CDR3 contains 14 residues. The CDR3 spells CASTGQGVVTEAFF. The CDR3 coding sequence is TGTGCCAGCACCGGACAGGGGGTAGTCACTGAAGCTTTCTTT.

This clonotype has a count of ten or more. The rearrangement links TRBV19 to TRBJ2-7, with 7 bases matching TRBD1. V dropped 8 bases and J dropped 2; count of bases not matched to a gene: 15. The germline V gene has CDR1 LNHDA and CDR2 SQIVND (reference sequence). The CDR3 runs to 16 residues. The CDR3, as DNA: TGTGCCAGTTCGGATCAGACAGGGAAGGGTACCTACGAGCAGTACTTC. It translates to CASSDQTGKGTYEQYF. Complete variable domain (other parts from reference TRBV19 and TRBJ2-7): DGGITQSPKYLFRKEGQNVTLSCEQNLNHDAMYWYRQDPGQGLRLIYYSQIVNDFQKGDIAEGYSVSREKKESFPLTVTSAQKNPTAFYLCASSDQTGKGTYEQYFGPGTRLTVT.

This clonotype was detected only a few times. The gene calls are TRBV18 and TRBJ1-1, with a possible D match to TRBD1 (5 bases). V was clipped by 5 bases and J by 0 bases, with 10 bases between them. This CDR3 contains 14 residues. Germline CDR1 is KGHSH and CDR2 is LQKENI. Here the CDR3 DNA reads TGTGCCAGCTCAACAACGGGGGTGAACACTGAAGCTTTCTTT. Translation gives CASSTTGVNTEAFF. Filled out from reference TRBV18 and TRBJ1-1, the complete variable domain reads NAGVMQNPRHLVRRRGQEARLRCSPMKGHSHVYWYRQLPEEGLKFMVYLQKENIIDESGMPKERFSAEFPKEGPSILRIQQVVRGDSAAYFCASSTTGVNTEAFFGQGTRLTVV.

The gene calls are TRBV20-1 and TRBJ2-4, with a possible D match to TRBD1 (5 bases). Trimming removed 5 bases at V and 0 bases at J, with 8 bases between. Per the germline V gene, CDR1 is DFQATT and CDR2 is SNEGSKA (reference sequence). The CDR3 spans 13 residues. CDR3 region: CSAGQGAKNIQYF. For the CDR3, the DNA is TGCAGTGCTGGGCAGGGAGCCAAAAACATTCAGTACTTC.

This clonotype appeared a few times. V usage is TRBV5-1 and J usage is TRBJ1-1, with 7 bases matching TRBD1. Trimming removed 1 base from V and 3 bases from J; junction bases left unmatched: 9. The CDR3 contains 16 residues. The V gene's germline CDR1 is SGHRS and CDR2 YFSETQ. The DNA of the CDR3 is TGCGCCAGCAGCTTGCCAAGGACAGGTTCGGACACTGAAGCTTTCTTT. It translates to CASSLPRTGSDTEAFF.

This clonotype was seen at least ten times. V gene TRBV2 combines with J gene TRBJ2-3, with TRBD1 identical over 10 bases. CDR1 SNHLY and CDR2 FYNNEI come from the germline V gene. The J segment lost 3 bases and the V segment lost 10 bases, leaving 13 bases of the junction unmatched. CDR3 size: 16 residues. The CDR3 here is CAITGQGTLVTDTQYF. Here the CDR3 DNA reads TGTGCCATCACGGGACAGGGGACGTTAGTTACAGATACGCAGTATTTT.

The chain recombines TRBV3-1 with TRBJ2-7, with 9 bases that match TRBD1. The CDR3 covers 14 residues. The ends lost 0 bases at V and 6 bases at J; junction bases unmatched: 3. CDR1 and CDR2 from the germline V gene are LGHDT and YNNKEL (reference sequence). CDR3 sequence reads: CASSQDQGQGEQYF. The CDR3 nucleotides are TGTGCCAGCAGCCAAGATCAGGGACAGGGCGAGCAGTACTTC.

This clonotype showed up just a few times. The chain combines TRBV6-5 with TRBJ2-3; no firm D call. The CDR3 contains 8 residues. Germline lookup yields CDR1 MNHEY and CDR2 SVGAGI. The CDR3: CETVAQYF. CDR3 sequence (DNA): TGTGAAACGGTTGCGCAGTATTTT.

The J gene is TRBJ2-2, the V gene TRBV28, with a weak D call TRBD1 (6 bases). Trimming cost V 5 bases and J 1 base, with 8 bases left between them. Germline CDR1 and CDR2: MDHEN and SYDVKM. The CDR3 contains 14 residues. CDR3 DNA sequence: TGTGCCAGCAGTCAGACAGGGAACACCGGGGAGCTGTTTTTT. It is translated as CASSQTGNTGELFF.

The V call is TRBV20-1, the J call TRBJ2-1; D is perhaps TRBD1 (6 bases). Trimming left V 6 bases short and J 6 bases short, with 15 bases between. This CDR3 is 13 amino acids long. Germline CDR1 reads DFQATT; CDR2 reads SNEGSKA (reference sequence). The CDR3, as DNA: TGCAGTGCAACCAGGGGCCCAGGCAATGAGCAGTTCTTC. It translates to CSATRGPGNEQFF.

This clonotype was detected a few times. The chain uses TRBV10-3 and TRBJ2-1, with D perhaps matching TRBD2 (6 bases). The CDR3 length is 16 residues. CDR1 and CDR2 from the germline V gene are ENHRY and SYGVKD. The V and J ends lost 0 bases and 6 bases respectively, with 15 bases between them. The CDR3 DNA is TGTGCCATCAGTGAGTCGACTAGTAAGGTGATCAATGAGCAGTTCTTC. This translates into CAISESTSKVINEQFF.

A single count supports this clonotype. The chain carries TRBV12-3 or TRBV12-4 and TRBJ1-5; 7 bases fit TRBD1. This CDR3 spans 17 amino acids. V shed 8 bases, J shed 0 bases, and the junction held 13 bases outside the gene matches. The CDR3 is CASRSQGSGYSNQPQHF. Here the CDR3 DNA reads TGTGCCAGCCGCTCACAGGGGAGCGGGTATAGCAATCAGCCCCAGCATTTT.

This chain uses TRBV6-5 with TRBJ1-1; no definite D call. The CDR3 has 14 amino acids. CDR1 and CDR2 (germline): MNHEY, SVGAGI. Trimming stripped 0 bases from V and 9 bases from J, with 14 bases between. The CDR3 loop is CASSYSRRPPKAFF. The CDR3 DNA reads TGTGCCAGCAGTTACTCCCGTAGGCCCCCGAAAGCTTTCTTT.

This CDR3 reads CASSESAHGYTF. CDR3 coding DNA: TGTGCCAGCAGCGAGTCCGCACACGGCTACACCTTC. The chain is built from TRBV7-2 and TRBJ1-2, with no clear D. Germline V gene lookup returns CDR1 SGHTA and CDR2 FQGNSA. CDR3 length: 12 amino acids. V lost 5 bases to trimming and J lost 8 bases, with 12 bases between them.

This clonotype was observed a few times. The chain has TRBV20-1 and TRBJ2-7, with 7 nucleotides matching TRBD2. There are 14 residues in the CDR3. Looked up from germline, CDR1 is DFQATT and CDR2 is SNEGSKA (reference sequence). J lost 3 bases, V lost 0 bases, and 5 bases had no gene match. The CDR3 loop is CSARDAGEGYEQYF. CDR3 bases: TGCAGTGCTAGAGATGCGGGGGAGGGCTACGAGCAGTACTTC.

V usage is TRBV2 and J usage is TRBJ1-6; TRBD1 is a possible D gene (5 bases). The CDR3 has 14 amino acids. Germline V gene sequence: CDR1 SNHLY, CDR2 FYNNEI. V shed 7 bases and J shed 7 bases, with 14 bases lying between them. In nucleotides, the CDR3 is TGTGCCAGCACCCTGAGGGGTGCGAATTCACCCCTCCACTTT. The encoded protein is CASTLRGANSPLHF.

This chain's CDR3 is CAWGKWTSKETQYF. The DNA of the CDR3 is TGTGCCTGGGGGAAGTGGACGTCTAAAGAGACCCAGTACTTC. The rearrangement links TRBV30 to TRBJ2-5; D gene uncertain. The germline gives CDR1 GTSNPN, CDR2 SVGIG (reference sequence). This CDR3 region has 14 residues. Trimming stripped 5 bases from V and 3 bases from J, with 16 bases between. Together with reference TRBV30 and TRBJ2-5, the CDR3 gives the full variable domain: SQTIHQWPATLVQPVGSPLSLECTVEGTSNPNLYWYRQAAGRGLQLLFYSVGIGQISSEVPQNLSASRPQDRQFILSSKKLLLSDSGFYLCAWGKWTSKETQYFGPGTRLLVL.

The gene calls are TRBV10-3 and TRBJ2-3; no clear D gene. In germline, CDR1 is ENHRY, CDR2 SYGVKD. There are 12 residues in the CDR3. V lost 4 bases and J 2 bases, leaving 4 bases between the germline ends. The CDR3 here is CAISGLTDTQYF. The CDR3 region has the DNA TGTGCCATCAGTGGCCTCACAGATACGCAGTATTTT.

J is TRBJ2-2 and V is TRBV11-2; 9 bases fit TRBD1. V dropped 5 bases and J dropped 6; count of bases not matched to a gene: 7. From germline, CDR1 is SGHAT and CDR2 FQNNGV. The CDR3 is 15 residues long. The CDR3 nucleotides are TGTGCCAGCAGCCCGAGCGGGACAGGGCCCGGGGAGCTGTTTTTT. It specifies CASSPSGTGPGELFF.